This TCR beta chain was retrieved from a study of radiotherapy plus CTLA-4 blockade in lung cancer. The wider study: For 15% to 20% of patients, objective responses occurred, and 30% to 35% had disease control. Overall study results and limits: Reportedly, early blood T cell clone dynamics best predicted response, with interferon-beta. Clones derived from tumor TCRs expanded in blood after radiotherapy plus ipilimumab.

Germline CDR1 reads SGHRS; CDR2 reads YFSETQ. V was trimmed by 0 bases and J by 7 bases, leaving 10 bases between them. The CDR3 is 13 amino acids. TCRdb keeps only in-frame clones here, not all; method: immunoSEQ multiplex PCR. The sample lists 85,000 to 90,000 clones; 60% to 80% were seen once. The study treated chemo-refractory metastatic non-small-cell lung cancer patients with focal radiation plus ipilimumab CTLA-4 blockade. For this clone: The target antigen is unknown.

The source material was peripheral blood, sampled from a patient treated with radiotherapy plus ipilimumab. This receptor was taken from a human donor with non-small cell lung cancer that progressed on radiotherapy plus ipilimumab. The chain combines TRBV5-1 with TRBJ1-2; TRBD1 is a possible D gene (5 bases). CDR3 sequence: CASSLEQGSGYTF. The CDR3 bases are TGCGCCAGCAGCTTGGAGCAGGGATCTGGCTACACCTTC.